This T cell receptor (beta chain) was sequenced for a study of blood T cell repertoires in COVID-19. Study as a whole: The United States, Italy and Spain were the sources of the acute and convalescent COVID-19 samples. T cells, B-cell-depleted T cells, or PBMCs supplied cDNA or gDNA.

The germline V gene encodes CDR1 MNHEY and CDR2 SMNVEV (reference sequence). V gave up 3 bases and J gave up 4 bases, with 10 bases separating them. CDR3 length equals 14 residues. Authors' methods: By means of reference gene primer amplification, nucleated cell counts were estimated. Libraries were prepared by immunoSEQ multiplex PCR; TCRdb keeps only in-frame clonotypes and omits some of them. V, J and clone size were drawn from that table, and D and trimming were deduced from the DNA. The sample includes about 70,000 clones, around 87% of them seen just once. The chain has TRBV27 and TRBJ1-3; D is unresolved. Specimen: peripheral blood. The clonotype was recovered from a man aged 50 to 60 with active COVID-19. CDR3 in DNA: TGTGCCAGCAGTTTGTCCGGGAACGGAAACACCATATATTTT. It specifies CASSLSGNGNTIYF.